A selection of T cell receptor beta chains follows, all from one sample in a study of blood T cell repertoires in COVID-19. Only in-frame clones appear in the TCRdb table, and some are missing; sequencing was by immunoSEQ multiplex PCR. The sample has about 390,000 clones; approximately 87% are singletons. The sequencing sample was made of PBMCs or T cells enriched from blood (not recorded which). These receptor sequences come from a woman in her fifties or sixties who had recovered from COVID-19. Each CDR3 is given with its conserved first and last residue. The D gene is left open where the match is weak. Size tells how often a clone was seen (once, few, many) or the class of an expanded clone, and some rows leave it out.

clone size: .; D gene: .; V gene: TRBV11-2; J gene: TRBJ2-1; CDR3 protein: CASSYTGYNEQFF; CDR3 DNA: TGTGCCAGCAGCTACACAGGGTACAATGAGCAGTTCTTC
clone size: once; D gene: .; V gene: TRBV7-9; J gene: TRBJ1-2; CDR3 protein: CASSFDTASNYGYTF; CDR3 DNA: TGTGCCAGCAGCTTCGATACAGCTTCTAACTATGGCTACACCTTC
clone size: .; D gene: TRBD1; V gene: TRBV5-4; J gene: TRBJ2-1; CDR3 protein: CATNRGDRGIDEQFF; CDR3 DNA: TGTGCGACCAATCGGGGGGACAGGGGCATCGATGAGCAGTTCTTC
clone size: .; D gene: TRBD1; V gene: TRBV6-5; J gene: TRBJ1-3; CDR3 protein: CASSRQGNTGNTIYF; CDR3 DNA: TGTGCCAGCAGTCGACAGGGAAACACTGGAAACACCATATATTTT
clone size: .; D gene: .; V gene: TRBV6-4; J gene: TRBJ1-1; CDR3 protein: CASSDSRDAEAFF; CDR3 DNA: TGTGCCAGCAGTGACTCGAGAGATGCTGAAGCTTTCTTT
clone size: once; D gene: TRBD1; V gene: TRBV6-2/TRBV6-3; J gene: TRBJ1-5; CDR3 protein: CASSGQGLNQPQHF; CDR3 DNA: TGTGCCAGCAGTGGACAGGGACTCAATCAGCCCCAGCATTTT
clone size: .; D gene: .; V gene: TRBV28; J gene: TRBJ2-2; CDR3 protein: CASSLSTGELFF; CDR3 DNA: TGTGCCAGCAGTTTATCAACCGGGGAGCTGTTTTTT
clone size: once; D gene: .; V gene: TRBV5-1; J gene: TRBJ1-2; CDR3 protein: CARRRGGGGNEVYGYTF; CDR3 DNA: TGCGCCCGCCGCCGCGGGGGCGGGGGGAACGAAGTCTATGGCTACACCTTC
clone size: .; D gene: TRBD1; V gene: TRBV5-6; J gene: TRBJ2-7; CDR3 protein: CASSFARTGASDEQYF; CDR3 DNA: TGTGCCAGCAGCTTCGCGAGAACAGGGGCGAGCGACGAGCAGTACTTC
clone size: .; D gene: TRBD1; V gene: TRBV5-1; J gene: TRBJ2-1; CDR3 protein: CASTTRTGNEQFF; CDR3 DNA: TGCGCCAGCACAACCAGGACAGGGAATGAGCAGTTCTTC
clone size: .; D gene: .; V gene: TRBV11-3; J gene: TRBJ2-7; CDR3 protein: CAPRQGYF; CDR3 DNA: TGTGCTCCTCGGCAGGGATACTTC
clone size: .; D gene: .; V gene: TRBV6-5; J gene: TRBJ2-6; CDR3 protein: CASIRQTVGANVLTF; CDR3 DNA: TGTGCCAGCATAAGGCAGACTGTTGGGGCCAACGTCCTGACTTTC
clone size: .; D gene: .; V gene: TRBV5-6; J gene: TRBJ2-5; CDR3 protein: CASSVKTWYQETQYF; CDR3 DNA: TGTGCCAGCAGCGTGAAGACATGGTACCAAGAGACCCAGTACTTC
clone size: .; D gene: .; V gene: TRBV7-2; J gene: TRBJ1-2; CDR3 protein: CASSLPGLDYGYTF; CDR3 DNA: TGTGCCAGCAGCCTCCCCGGACTAGACTATGGCTACACCTTC
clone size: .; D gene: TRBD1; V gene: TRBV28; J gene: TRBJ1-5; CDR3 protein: CASSVGQGRNQPQHF; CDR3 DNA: TGTGCCAGCAGTGTGGGACAGGGGAGGAATCAGCCCCAGCATTTT
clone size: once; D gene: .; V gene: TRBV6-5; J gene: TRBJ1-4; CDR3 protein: CASSYSTGGNEKLFF; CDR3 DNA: TGTGCCAGCAGTTACTCGACCGGGGGAAATGAAAAACTGTTTTTT
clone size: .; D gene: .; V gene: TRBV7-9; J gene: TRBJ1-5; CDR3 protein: CASTSRPQHF; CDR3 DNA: TGTGCCAGCACTTCTAGACCCCAGCATTTT
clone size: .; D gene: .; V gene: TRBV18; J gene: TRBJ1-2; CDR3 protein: CASSPPSRAEGGYTF; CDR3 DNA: TGTGCCAGCTCACCACCGAGTCGGGCGGAGGGTGGCTACACCTTC
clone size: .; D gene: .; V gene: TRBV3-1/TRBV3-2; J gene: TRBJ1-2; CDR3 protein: CASSLGGGYYGYTF; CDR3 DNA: TGTGCCAGCAGCCTCGGGGGGGGCTACTATGGCTACACCTTC
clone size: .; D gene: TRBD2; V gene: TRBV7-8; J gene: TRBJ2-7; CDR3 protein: CASSLFGGGTSPEQYF; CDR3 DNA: TGTGCCAGCAGCTTATTCGGCGGGGGAACGTCCCCGGAGCAGTACTTC
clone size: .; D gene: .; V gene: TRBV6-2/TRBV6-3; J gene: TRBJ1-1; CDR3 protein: CASSYLKGRQNSLNTEAFF; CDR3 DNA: TGTGCCAGCAGTTACCTCAAAGGGAGGCAGAACTCACTGAACACTGAAGCTTTCTTT
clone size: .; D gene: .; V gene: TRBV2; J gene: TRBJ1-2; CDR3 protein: CASSDSVDNNF; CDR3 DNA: TGTGCCAGCAGTGATTCCGTGGACAACAACTTC
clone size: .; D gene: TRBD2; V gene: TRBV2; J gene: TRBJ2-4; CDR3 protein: CASGDSGVAKNIQYF; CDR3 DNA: TGTGCCAGCGGGGATAGCGGGGTAGCCAAAAACATTCAGTACTTC
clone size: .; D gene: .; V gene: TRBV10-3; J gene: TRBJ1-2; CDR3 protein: CATFPERREGGYTF; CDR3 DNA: TGTGCCACCTTCCCCGAACGCAGAGAGGGTGGCTACACCTTC
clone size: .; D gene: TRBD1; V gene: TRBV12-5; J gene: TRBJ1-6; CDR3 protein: CASGLTGDNSPLHF; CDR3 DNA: TGTGCTAGTGGTTTGACAGGGGATAATTCACCCCTCCACTTT
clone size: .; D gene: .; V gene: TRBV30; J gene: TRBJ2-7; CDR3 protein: CAWSGGISSYEQYF; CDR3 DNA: TGTGCCTGGAGTGGCGGTATAAGCTCCTACGAGCAGTACTTC
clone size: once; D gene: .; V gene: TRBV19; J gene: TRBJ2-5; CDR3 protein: CASSIGGRARETQYF; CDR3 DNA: TGTGCCAGTAGTATAGGCGGCAGGGCCCGGGAGACCCAGTACTTC
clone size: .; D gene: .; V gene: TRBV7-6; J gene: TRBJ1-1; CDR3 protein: CASSFHRDWNTEAFF; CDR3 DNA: TGTGCCAGCAGCTTCCACAGGGATTGGAACACTGAAGCTTTCTTT
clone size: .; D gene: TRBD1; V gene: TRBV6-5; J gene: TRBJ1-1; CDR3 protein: CASQGGMNTEAFF; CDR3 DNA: TGTGCCAGCCAGGGGGGAATGAACACTGAAGCTTTCTTT
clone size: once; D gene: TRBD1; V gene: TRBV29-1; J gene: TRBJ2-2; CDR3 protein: CSVARTGGNTGELFF; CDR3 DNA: TGCAGCGTTGCCCGGACAGGGGGGAACACCGGGGAGCTGTTTTTT
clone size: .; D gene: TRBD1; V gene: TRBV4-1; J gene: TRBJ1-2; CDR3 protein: CASSQVSGTVYGYTF; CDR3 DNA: TGCGCCAGCAGCCAAGTTTCCGGGACAGTCTATGGCTACACCTTC
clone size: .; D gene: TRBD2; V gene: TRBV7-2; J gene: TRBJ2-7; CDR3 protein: CASSSLAGARYEQYF; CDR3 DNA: TGTGCCAGCAGCTCTTTAGCGGGGGCCCGCTACGAGCAGTACTTC
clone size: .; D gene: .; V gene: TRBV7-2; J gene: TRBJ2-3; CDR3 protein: CASSFIGTGSTDTQYF; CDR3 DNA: TGTGCCAGCAGTTTTATCGGGACTGGTAGCACAGATACGCAGTATTTT
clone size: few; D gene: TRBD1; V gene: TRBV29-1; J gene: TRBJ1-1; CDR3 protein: CSVELGQVNTEAFF; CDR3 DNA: TGCAGCGTTGAATTGGGACAGGTGAACACTGAAGCTTTCTTT
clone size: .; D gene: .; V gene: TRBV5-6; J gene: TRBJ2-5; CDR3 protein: CASSAVRGRQETQYF; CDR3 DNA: TGTGCCAGCAGCGCCGTCCGAGGGCGTCAAGAGACCCAGTACTTC
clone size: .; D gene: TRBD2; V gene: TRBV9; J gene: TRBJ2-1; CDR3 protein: CASSVGDYAYNEQFF; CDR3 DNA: TGTGCCAGCAGCGTAGGGGACTACGCCTACAATGAGCAGTTCTTC
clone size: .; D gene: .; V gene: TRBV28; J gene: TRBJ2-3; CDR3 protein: CATCGLSGADTQYF; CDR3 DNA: TGTGCCACCTGCGGGCTCTCGGGCGCAGATACGCAGTATTTT
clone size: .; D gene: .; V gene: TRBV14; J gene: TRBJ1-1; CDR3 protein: CASSQETRNTEAFF; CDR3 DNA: TGTGCCAGCAGCCAAGAAACTAGGAACACTGAAGCTTTCTTT
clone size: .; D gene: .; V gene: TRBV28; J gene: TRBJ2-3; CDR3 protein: CASSPSDTQYF; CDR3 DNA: TGTGCCAGCAGTCCTAGCGATACGCAGTATTTT
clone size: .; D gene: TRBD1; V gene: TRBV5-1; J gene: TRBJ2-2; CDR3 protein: CASSFLGQGGTGELFF; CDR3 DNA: TGCGCCAGCAGCTTTCTAGGACAGGGTGGAACCGGGGAGCTGTTTTTT
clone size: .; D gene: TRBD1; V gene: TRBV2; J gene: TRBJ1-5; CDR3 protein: CASSPLDRGISNQPQHF; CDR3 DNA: TGTGCCAGCAGTCCTCTCGACAGGGGAATAAGCAATCAGCCCCAGCATTTT
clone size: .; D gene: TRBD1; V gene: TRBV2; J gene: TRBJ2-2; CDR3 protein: CASRTGEDTGELFF; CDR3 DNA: TGTGCCAGCAGGACAGGGGAGGACACCGGGGAGCTGTTTTTT
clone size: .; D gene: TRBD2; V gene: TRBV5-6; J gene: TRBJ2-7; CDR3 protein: CASSLGLADYEQYF; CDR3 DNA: TGTGCCAGCAGCCTAGGACTAGCGGATTACGAGCAGTACTTC